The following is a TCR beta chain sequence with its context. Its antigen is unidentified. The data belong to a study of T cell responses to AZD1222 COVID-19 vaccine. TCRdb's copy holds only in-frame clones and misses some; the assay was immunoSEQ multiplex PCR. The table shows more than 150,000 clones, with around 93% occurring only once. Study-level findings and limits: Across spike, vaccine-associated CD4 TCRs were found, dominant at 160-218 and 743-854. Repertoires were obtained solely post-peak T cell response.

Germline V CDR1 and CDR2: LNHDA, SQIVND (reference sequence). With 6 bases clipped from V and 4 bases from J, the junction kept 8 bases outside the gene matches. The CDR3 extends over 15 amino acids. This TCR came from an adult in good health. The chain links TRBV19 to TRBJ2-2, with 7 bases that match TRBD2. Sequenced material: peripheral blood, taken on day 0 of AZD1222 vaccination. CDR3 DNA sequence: TGTGCCAGTAGCCTGGGGGGGAAGGGCACCGGGGAGCTGTTTTTT. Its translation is CASSLGGKGTGELFF.